The present T cell receptor (beta chain) was sequenced within a study of blood T cell repertoires in COVID-19. Study-level information: The United States, Italy and Spain supplied acute and convalescent COVID-19 samples. PBMCs, B-cell-depleted T cells, or T cells were the source of the cDNA or gDNA that made up the material.

CDR3 length: 15 amino acids. V shed 5 bases and J 1 base; nucleotides not matched to a gene: 6. Germline loops: CDR1 SGHAT, CDR2 FQNNGV. This clone has a handful of counts. Original analysis: It was from reference gene primer amplification that nucleated cell counts were estimated. Profiling relied on immunoSEQ multiplex PCR, and the TCRdb table lists in-frame clones only, not all of them. V, J and clone size are those of that table, while D and trimming were read from the DNA. The sample lists tens of thousands of clones, around 88% occurring once. The chain employs TRBV11-2 and TRBJ1-2, with 8 bases identical to TRBD1. Sequencing input: peripheral blood. This clonotype originated in a man aged 45-65 years with active COVID-19. The CDR3 nucleotides read TGTGCCAGCAGCCCAGGACAGGGTTATAACTATGGCTACACCTTC. It specifies CASSPGQGYNYGYTF.